Sequencing of this T cell receptor (beta chain) was carried out in a study of blood T cell repertoires in COVID-19. For the study at large: PBMCs, B-cell-depleted T cells, or T cells were the source of the cDNA or gDNA that made up the material.

Authors' methods: Nucleated cell number was recorded as an estimate derived from reference gene primer amplification. Sequencing used immunoSEQ multiplex PCR; TCRdb keeps in-frame clones, though not all of them. From that table come the V and J calls and clone size; the DNA was used to work out D and trimming. The sample holds over 110,000 clones, 88% seen once. The sequencing sample was made of peripheral blood. This clonotype originated in a human donor in a cohort sampled during active COVID-19.

CDR3 sequence reads: CASSKTGDGYNEQFF. The CDR3 DNA follows: TGTGCCAGCAGCAAGACAGGGGACGGATACAATGAGCAGTTCTTC. The V and J genes are TRBV7-3 and TRBJ2-1; TRBD1 matches at 8 bases. The CDR3 is 15 amino acids. CDR1 is SGHTA, CDR2 FQGTGA, per germline. V lost 5 bases, J lost 4 bases, and 7 bases stayed unmatched.